A single sample is the source of the 4 T cell receptor beta chains below, sequenced in a study of spatial heterogeneity in lung cancer (dated by TCRdb to between 2017 and 2020). Overall study results and their limits: The number of expanded intratumoral alpha and beta TCRs correlated with the tumor nonsynonymous mutation count.

Their antigen targets remain unknown. The library was produced with 5' RACE. TCRdb lists the instrument as NextSeq 500. The public reads were reprocessed in TCRdb via fastp at Q25 and MiXCR, keeping in-frame beta chains. One record per CDR3 amino acid sequence lists the most common genes and DNA. The sample contains around 100,000 distinct CDR3 sequences, 4.4% of them found a single time. The top ten hold 21% of the sample. The time point label corresponds to: sample taken at primary tumor resection. Source: lung tumor tissue, taken at surgery. The source is a male donor with early-stage non-small cell lung cancer.

In this sample, this clonotype turned up many times. The chain joins TRBV7-2 to TRBJ1-4, with TRBD1 matching over 7 bases. The germline V gene has CDR1 SGHTA and CDR2 FQGNSA. The CDR3 length is 14 residues. J gave up 5 bases and V 5 bases, and 5 bases lay outside the gene matches. This CDR3 reads CASSRGQTNEKLFF. The CDR3 DNA reads TGTGCCAGCAGCCGGGGACAGACGAATGAAAAACTGTTTTTT.

Ten or more counts support this clonotype. The J gene is TRBJ1-4, the V gene TRBV7-9; D is uncertain. The CDR3 has 14 residues. The germline V gene encodes CDR1 SEHNR and CDR2 FQNEAQ (reference sequence). V lost 9 bases to trimming and J lost 7 bases, with 18 bases between them. Written as DNA, the CDR3 is TGTGCCAGTAGTGCCGGCCTCCTCGGTGAAAAACTGTTTTTT. Amino acid sequence: CASSAGLLGEKLFF.

This clonotype has ten or more counts. CDR3 in DNA: TGTGCCAGCAGTCGGGACACCTCATCCGGTACGCAGTATTTT. It is translated as CASSRDTSSGTQYF. The chain employs TRBV6-4 and TRBJ2-3, with D tentatively TRBD1 (6 bases). Germline lookup yields CDR1 MRHNA and CDR2 SNTAGT. The CDR3 totals 14 residues. The V end lost 5 bases, the J end lost 8 bases, and 17 bases lay between the germline ends.

This clonotype was recorded at least ten times. V and J are TRBV27 and TRBJ1-4; D unclear. Germline V gives CDR1 MNHEY, CDR2 SMNVEV (reference sequence). Trimming stripped 6 bases from V and 8 bases from J, with 16 bases between. The CDR3 runs 14 residues. The CDR3 sequence is CASSAGSSGEKLFF. The CDR3 bases are TGTGCCAGCAGCGCGGGGAGCTCAGGAGAAAAACTGTTTTTT.